The source of this T cell receptor beta chain is a study of blood T cell repertoires in COVID-19. Here immunoSEQ multiplex PCR was the method, and the copy in TCRdb shows in-frame clones only, minus some. The sample lists 300,000 to 350,000 clones, approximately 86% occurring once. CDR1 is SGDLS, CDR2 YYNGEE, per germline. The CDR3 has 14 residues. Trimming took off 4 bases at V and 7 bases at J, with 12 bases between the two ends. Material for sequencing was PBMCs or T cells enriched from blood (not recorded which). The clonotype originates from a woman aged 18-30 years who had recovered from COVID-19. This sequence joins TRBV9 and TRBJ1-6, with D unresolved. The CDR3 DNA is TGTGCCAGCAGCTCATTACAGTGGAATTCACCCCTCCACTTT. This sequence encodes CASSSLQWNSPLHF. Full variable domain (outside the CDR3, taken from reference TRBV9 and TRBJ1-6): DSGVTQTPKHLITATGQRVTLRCSPRSGDLSVYWYQQSLDQGLQFLIQYYNGEERAKGNILERFSAQQFPDLHSELNLSSLELGDSALYFCASSSLQWNSPLHFGNGTRLTVT.